One TCR beta chain is described in this entry. These data belong to a study of blood T cell repertoires in COVID-19. Original processing methods: For nucleated cells, counts were estimated from reference gene primer amplification. Generated by immunoSEQ multiplex PCR, the TCRdb table keeps only in-frame clones and is missing some. Clone size and V and J calls were adopted from that table, with D and trimming inferred from the DNA. The sample shows a few hundred thousand clones, roughly nine tenths of them seen only once. The CDR3 spans 15 residues. Looked up from germline, CDR1 is GTSNPN and CDR2 is SVGIG (reference sequence). V was pared by 0 bases and J by 0 bases, with 9 bases between. In Seattle, patients joined the study during active infection and were tracked longitudinally.

The TCR comes from a woman in her 30s with COVID-19, enrolled during active disease. The sequencing input was peripheral blood. The chain uses TRBV30 and TRBJ1-5, with D maybe TRBD1 (6 bases). The CDR3 loop is CAWSVGGNSNQPQHF. CDR3 nucleotide sequence: TGTGCCTGGAGTGTAGGGGGAAATAGCAATCAGCCCCAGCATTTT.